This T cell receptor (beta chain) derives from a study of identical twins. This clonotype was seen only a few times. The target antigen is unknown. TCRdb itself ran the 5' RACE reads through MiXCR, one entry per CDR3 protein. This sample has 500,000 or so distinct CDR3 sequences, with about 20% found just once. Per the germline V gene, CDR1 is DFQATT and CDR2 is SNEGSKA (reference sequence). V was clipped by 5 bases and J by 3 bases, with 16 bases between them. The CDR3 spans 14 residues. Study results and limitations: Cord blood's abundant beta clonotypes had fewer insertions, unlike memory repertoires.

These data were likewise used in another study, on T cells expressing NK-cell markers. That study adds: An anti-gamma-delta TCR antibody confined sorting to alpha-beta TCR T cells across several of the experiments.

The sample consisted of CD4+ T cells sorted from blood. The TCR was taken from a woman between 18 and 29 years old in good health. The rearrangement uses TRBV20-1 and TRBJ2-5, with D hard to call. Here the CDR3 DNA reads TGCAGTGCTGAAGTCTTGGCTTCTAAAGAGACCCAGTACTTC. Residues: CSAEVLASKETQYF.